Sequencing of this T cell receptor beta chain was carried out in a study of patients and donors after allogeneic stem cell transplantation. In its sample, this clonotype was seen a few times. TCRdb redid the calling of the RT-PCR reads with MiXCR, one entry per CDR3 protein. The table records hundreds of thousands of distinct CDR3 sequences, roughly 16% of them present only once. Germline-derived CDR1 and CDR2 are SGHNT and YYREEE (reference sequence). The CDR3 covers 14 residues. V shed 4 bases and J 6 bases; nucleotides not matched to a gene: 8. This clonotype was obtained from a human donor who was either an allogeneic HSCT recipient or a stem cell or donor lymphocyte infusion donor (not recorded which). It is not recorded whose cells these are; they may come from a transplant donor. The specimen was blood, either unsorted or a sorted T cell fraction (not recorded which). The J gene is TRBJ2-7, the V gene TRBV5-4; 9 nucleotides agree with TRBD2. The CDR3 sequence: CASSTRTSASEQYF. The CDR3 region has the DNA TGTGCCAGCAGCACACGGACTAGCGCCAGCGAGCAGTACTTC.